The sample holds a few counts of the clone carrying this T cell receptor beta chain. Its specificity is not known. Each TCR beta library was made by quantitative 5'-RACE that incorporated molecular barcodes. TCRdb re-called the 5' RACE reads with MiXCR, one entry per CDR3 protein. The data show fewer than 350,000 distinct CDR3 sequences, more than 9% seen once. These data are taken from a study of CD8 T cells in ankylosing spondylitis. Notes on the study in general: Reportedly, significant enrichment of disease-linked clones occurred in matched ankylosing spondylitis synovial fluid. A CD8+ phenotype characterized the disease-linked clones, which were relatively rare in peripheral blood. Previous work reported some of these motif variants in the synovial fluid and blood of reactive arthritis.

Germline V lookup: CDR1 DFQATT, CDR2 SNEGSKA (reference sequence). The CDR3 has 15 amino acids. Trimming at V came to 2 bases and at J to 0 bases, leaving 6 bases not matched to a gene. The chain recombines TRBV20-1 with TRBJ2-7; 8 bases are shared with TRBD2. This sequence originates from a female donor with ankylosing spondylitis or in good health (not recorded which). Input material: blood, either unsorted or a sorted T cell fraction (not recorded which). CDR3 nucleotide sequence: TGCAGTGCTAGACCTAGGACTAGCAGCTCCTACGAGCAGTACTTC. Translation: CSARPRTSSSYEQYF.